The 8 T cell receptor beta chains below come from one sample, sequenced in a study of blood T cell repertoires in COVID-19. Clones were sequenced by immunoSEQ multiplex PCR, and TCRdb holds only the in-frame ones, with some missing. The table includes about 170,000 clones, around 90% detected once. Sequencing was performed on peripheral blood. The receptors shown here come from a man between 18 and 35 years old with COVID-19, enrolled during active disease.

The V gene is TRBV2, the J gene TRBJ1-1; D call uncertain. Germline V gene sequence: CDR1 SNHLY, CDR2 FYNNEI. Trimming took 5 bases from V and 5 from J, leaving 18 bases between them. The CDR3 consists of 15 residues. CDR3 region: CASSPFDGGGTEAFF. The CDR3 nucleotides read TGTGCCAGCAGTCCTTTTGACGGCGGAGGTACTGAAGCTTTCTTT.

The chain links TRBV28 to TRBJ2-5, with TRBD1 identical over 7 bases. The CDR3 has 14 amino acids. J lost 7 bases, V lost 6 bases, and 11 bases had no gene match. Per the germline V gene, CDR1 is MDHEN and CDR2 is SYDVKM. The CDR3 loop is CASSKGTAEGTQYF. The CDR3, as DNA: TGTGCCAGCAGCAAAGGGACAGCCGAGGGGACCCAGTACTTC.

This sequence joins TRBV9 and TRBJ2-1, with 8 nucleotides matching TRBD2. Germline trimming cut 2 bases from V and 6 bases from J; bases unmatched to any gene: 4. The germline CDR1 and CDR2 sequences are SGDLS and YYNGEE. The length of the CDR3 is 14 residues. The CDR3 loop reads CASSVQGLANEQFF. In DNA, the CDR3 is TGTGCCAGCAGCGTCCAAGGACTAGCCAATGAGCAGTTCTTC.

The chain joins TRBV28 to TRBJ1-5; D gene uncertain. V shed 3 bases and J shed 7 bases, with 4 bases lying between them. Germline loops: CDR1 MDHEN, CDR2 SYDVKM. The CDR3 length is 11 residues. For the CDR3, the DNA is TGTGCCAGCAGTTTCGGGCAGCCCCAGCATTTT. It translates to CASSFGQPQHF.

The chain uses TRBV24-1 and TRBJ2-1, with 10 positions matching TRBD1. CDR1 and CDR2 (germline): KGHDR, SFDVKD. V lost 4 bases to trimming and J lost 3 bases; unmatched junction nucleotides: 5. CDR3 length: 16 residues. This CDR3 reads CATSDPRDRGYNEQFF. CDR3 DNA sequence: TGTGCCACCAGTGACCCCCGGGACAGGGGCTACAATGAGCAGTTCTTC.

The chain combines TRBV9 with TRBJ2-7; TRBD1 agrees at 10 bases. Germline-derived CDR1 and CDR2 are SGDLS and YYNGEE. The CDR3 is 15 amino acids. V shed 8 bases and J 0 bases; nucleotides not matched to a gene: 8. The CDR3 DNA follows: TGTGCCAGTTCTCCGGGACAGGGGAGCTCCTACGAGCAGTACTTC. Translated, it gives CASSPGQGSSYEQYF.

The CDR3 coding sequence is TGTGCCAGCAGCTTAGAGTTTTCGCGGGGAACCTCCTACGAGCAGTACTTC. This codes for CASSLEFSRGTSYEQYF. V and J are TRBV11-2 and TRBJ2-7; a possible D gene is TRBD2 (6 bases). CDR1 is SGHAT and CDR2 is FQNNGV in the germline V gene. This CDR3 contains 17 residues. Trimming took off 0 bases at V and 0 bases at J, with 15 bases between the two ends.

The chain is built from TRBV29-1 and TRBJ1-1; D ambiguous. The CDR3 spans 11 residues. Trimming left V 5 bases short and J 1 base short, with 5 bases between. Germline CDR1 and CDR2: SQVTM and ANQGSEA. CDR3 nucleotides: TGCAGCGTTTCAGAGAACACTGAAGCTTTCTTT. It translates to CSVSENTEAFF.